These 26 T cell receptor beta chains were all obtained from the same sample, sequenced in a study of lung T cells in sarcoidosis with Löfgren's syndrome. In TCRdb, the reads were re-called with MiXCR into one record per CDR3 protein. The sample consists of tens of thousands of distinct CDR3 sequences, over 20% of them appearing once. The sequencing sample was made of CD4+ T cells from PBMCs. Receptors were obtained from a human donor with sarcoidosis (Löfgren's syndrome or another form), or a control subject (not recorded which).

The chain uses TRBV10-2 and TRBJ2-2; D uncertain. The germline CDR1 and CDR2 sequences are WSHSY and SAAADI. The CDR3 loop spans 14 amino acids. With 5 bases removed from V and 2 bases from J, the gap between germline ends came to 9 bases. CDR3 nucleotide sequence: TGCGCCAGCAGTCTACAGACAAACACCGGGGAGCTGTTTTTT. Protein product: CASSLQTNTGELFF.

There are many counts of this clonotype. The rearrangement joins TRBV12-3 or TRBV12-4 to TRBJ2-3; D gene ambiguous. The CDR3 is made up of 15 amino acids. Trimming took off 5 bases at V and 1 base at J, with 13 bases between the two ends. The CDR3 DNA sequence: TGTGCCAGCAGTACATTGACTCACCGCACAGATACGCAGTATTTT. This sequence encodes CASSTLTHRTDTQYF.

The gene calls are TRBV7-2 and TRBJ2-1; D unclear. Germline V lookup: CDR1 SGHTA, CDR2 FQGNSA. CDR3 length: 12 residues. V was trimmed by 4 bases and J by 4 bases, leaving 5 bases between them. The CDR3 bases are TGTGCCAGCAGCTGGGCATACAATGAGCAGTTCTTC. Translated, it gives CASSWAYNEQFF.

This clonotype was picked up many times. This sequence joins TRBV6-2 or TRBV6-3 and TRBJ2-1; D call uncertain. Trimming shortened V by 0 bases and J by 6 bases, and 3 bases separated the two germline ends. Germline V gives CDR1 MNHEY, CDR2 SVGEGT. This CDR3 spans 12 amino acids. CDR3 sequence: CASSYSPNEQFF. CDR3 coding DNA: TGTGCCAGCAGTTACTCGCCCAATGAGCAGTTCTTC.

This clonotype was seen many times. J is TRBJ1-1 and V is TRBV3-1; TRBD1 aligns across 7 bases. The CDR3 spans 13 residues. Per the germline V gene, CDR1 is LGHDT and CDR2 is YNNKEL (reference sequence). J was trimmed by 3 bases and V by 7 bases; bases with no gene match: 5. Here the CDR3 reads CASKRGRDTEAFF. CDR3 nucleotides: TGTGCCAGCAAAAGGGGGCGGGACACTGAAGCTTTCTTT.

This clonotype appeared many times. The chain links TRBV20-1 to TRBJ1-1, with D possibly being TRBD1 (6 bases). The CDR3 has 13 amino acids. Germline V gives CDR1 DFQATT, CDR2 SNEGSKA (reference sequence). The ends were cut back, 5 bases at V and 0 bases at J, with 10 bases in the middle. The CDR3 reads CSALRGLNTEAFF. The DNA of the CDR3 is TGCAGTGCTCTCAGGGGCCTGAACACTGAAGCTTTCTTT.

The chain joins TRBV11-1 to TRBJ2-3; possibly TRBD2 for D (8 bases). The CDR3 runs 17 residues. Between the trimmed V and J ends, which lost 6 bases and 4 bases, there was a span of 23 bases. Germline V gene data show CDR1 as SGHAT and CDR2 as FQDESV (reference sequence). For the CDR3, the DNA is TGTGCCAGCAGAACCGGGACTAGGGGGCGGGCCGCAGATACGCAGTATTTT. Translating gives CASRTGTRGRAADTQYF.

The table lists this clonotype with many counts. This sequence joins TRBV5-1 and TRBJ1-5; D call uncertain. This CDR3 is 13 amino acids long. The V end was cut by 2 bases, the J end by 0 bases, with 3 bases between. Per the germline V gene, CDR1 is SGHRS and CDR2 is YFSETQ. The CDR3 here is CASSFDSNQPQHF. The CDR3 DNA is TGCGCCAGCAGCTTCGATAGCAATCAGCCCCAGCATTTT.

Many counts were recorded for this clonotype. The chain joins TRBV20-1 to TRBJ2-7; 12 nucleotides line up with TRBD2. V lost 7 bases and J lost 3; bases outside the gene matches: 4. CDR1 and CDR2 from the germline V gene are DFQATT and SNEGSKA (reference sequence). There are 13 residues in the CDR3. In DNA form, the CDR3 reads TGCAGTGTCCCGACTAGCGGGAGCTACGAGCAGTACTTC. Residues: CSVPTSGSYEQYF.

For this clonotype: A read error may explain this, as a much larger clone is one base away. This rearrangement joins TRBV28 to TRBJ1-4; tentative D call: TRBD1 (5 bases). Germline V gene data show CDR1 as MDHEN and CDR2 as SYDVKM. The CDR3 is made up of 14 amino acids. CDR3 protein: CASSRGPTNEKLLF. CDR3 bases: TGTGCCAGCAGTCGGGGACCGACTAATGAAAAACTGCTTTTT.

The rearrangement links TRBV20-1 to TRBJ2-7; D could derive from TRBD1 or TRBD2 (5 bases each). V shed 5 bases and J shed 1 base, with 12 bases lying between them. The CDR3 is made up of 13 amino acids. Germline CDR1 and CDR2: DFQATT and SNEGSKA (reference sequence). The CDR3 bases are TGCAGTGCTCACGGGGACCGGTCCTACGAGCAGTACGTC. Amino acid sequence: CSAHGDRSYEQYV.

In its sample, this clonotype was seen a few times. This rearrangement joins TRBV5-1 to TRBJ1-1; 10 positions agree with TRBD1. V dropped 3 bases and J dropped 3; count of bases not matched to a gene: 5. The CDR3 contains 15 residues. CDR1 and CDR2 from the germline V gene are SGHRS and YFSETQ. Here the CDR3 DNA reads TGCGCCAGCAGCTCAGGACAGGGGGGTGACACTGAAGCTTTCTTT. Amino acid sequence: CASSSGQGGDTEAFF.

Details on this clonotype: Relative to the germline gene, one junction end is altered; a read error may explain this. The V gene is TRBV18, the J gene TRBJ2-3; D gene uncertain. Germline V gives CDR1 KGHSH, CDR2 LQKENI. The CDR3 extends over 14 amino acids. The CDR3 here is CTSSPDALHVTQYF. As DNA, the CDR3 is TGTACCAGCTCACCCGACGCCCTTCATGTTACGCAGTATTTT.

The chain couples TRBV29-1 to TRBJ2-7, with 16 bases lining up with TRBD2. Germline V gene lookup returns CDR1 SQVTM and CDR2 ANQGSEA. Losses at the gene ends were 4 bases for V and 5 bases for J; bases not matched to a gene: 14. This CDR3 contains 18 residues. The CDR3 spells CSVAPPPGLAGGGNEQYF. DNA for the CDR3: TGCAGCGTTGCTCCCCCGCCGGGACTAGCGGGAGGGGGGAACGAGCAGTACTTC.

With respect to this clonotype: One base away lies a much larger clone, so this may be a sequencing read error. The gene calls are TRBV2 and TRBJ2-1, with D unclear. The CDR3 runs to 13 residues. V was trimmed by 7 bases and J by 6 bases, leaving 13 bases between them. Germline V CDR1 and CDR2: SNHLY, FYNNEI. The CDR3 DNA sequence: TGTGCCAGCACTACCATGAGTAGCAATGAGCAGTTCTTC. Translated, it gives CASTTMSSNEQFF.

This clonotype occurred many times. This chain uses TRBV7-2 with TRBJ2-7; 7 bases map to TRBD2. With V trimmed by 1 base and J by 5 bases, 5 bases remained unmatched. The CDR3 loop spans 14 amino acids. Per germline, CDR1 SGHTA and CDR2 FQGNSA. The CDR3 region is CASSLGTSIHEQYF. CDR3 nucleotides: TGTGCCAGCAGCTTAGGGACTAGTATCCACGAGCAGTACTTC.

As for this clonotype: This may be a read error, as it is one base from a much larger clone. CDR3 sequence reads: CACSRQGKSSNYGYTF. CDR3 sequence (DNA): TGTGCCTGCAGCCGACAGGGGAAAAGCTCTAACTATGGCTACACCTTC. This chain connects TRBV6-1 to TRBJ1-2, with 8 bases fitting TRBD1. The CDR3 length is 16 residues. The V gene's germline CDR1 is MNHNS and CDR2 SASEGT.

Notes on this clonotype: Just one base apart from a much larger clone, this may be a read error. V and J are TRBV6-2 or TRBV6-3 and TRBJ2-1; D gene uncertain. Germline CDR1 is MNHEY and CDR2 is SVGEGT. Trimming took off 5 bases at V and 2 bases at J, with 13 bases between the two ends. This CDR3 has 15 amino acids. The CDR3 spells CASSPLTPPYNEQFF. Here the CDR3 DNA reads TGTGCCAGCAGTCCCCTGACACCCCCCTACAATGAGCAGTTCTTC.

The sample holds many counts of this clonotype. The chain combines TRBV10-1 with TRBJ2-5; TRBD1 agrees at 7 bases. CDR3 length equals 13 residues. Unmatched junction bases numbered 5, after V lost 5 bases and J lost 5 bases. Germline loops: CDR1 WNHNN, CDR2 SYGVQD (reference sequence). In DNA form, the CDR3 reads TGCGCCAGCAGTCCGGGACAGTGGGAGACCCAGTACTTC. It encodes CASSPGQWETQYF.

The chain's CDR3 is CAGGLDYLSYNEQFF. In nucleotides, the CDR3 is TGTGCCGGCGGCTTAGACTACCTATCCTACAATGAGCAGTTCTTC. J is TRBJ2-1 and V is TRBV5-6; D might be TRBD2 (5 bases). Trimming left V 10 bases short and J 1 base short, with 18 bases between. CDR1 SGHDT and CDR2 YYEEEE come from the germline V gene. This CDR3 has 15 amino acids.

This clonotype showed up many times. The chain joins TRBV6-2 or TRBV6-3 to TRBJ2-6, with D uncertain. Trimming took off 2 bases at V and 2 bases at J, with 19 bases between the two ends. The CDR3 runs 19 residues. Germline lookup yields CDR1 MNHEY and CDR2 SVGEGT. The CDR3 loop reads CASSYAGPQIVAGANVLTF. CDR3 bases: TGTGCCAGCAGTTACGCCGGACCCCAAATTGTAGCTGGGGCCAACGTCCTGACTTTC.

Comment on this clonotype: A much more abundant neighbour one base away suggests this may be a read error. The rearrangement joins TRBV6-1 to TRBJ1-3; D perhaps matches TRBD1 (5 bases). CDR3 length: 19 amino acids. Germline values: CDR1 MNHNS, CDR2 SASEGT. V lost 2 bases, J lost 0 bases, and 20 bases lay in between. Here the CDR3 reads CASSERGVPYSISGNTIYF. For the CDR3, the DNA is TGTGCCAGCAGTGAAAGGGGCGTGCCGTACTCGATCTCTGGAAACACCATATATTTT.

This clonotype appeared many times. CDR3 loop: CASSLTIPRGTQYF. The CDR3 DNA reads TGTGCCAGCAGTTTGACTATACCAAGGGGGACCCAGTACTTC. This chain uses TRBV12-3 or TRBV12-4 with TRBJ2-5, with D perhaps matching TRBD1 or TRBD2 (5 bases each). Trimming took off 3 bases at V and 7 bases at J, with 15 bases between the two ends. The CDR3 sequence is 14 residues long.

This sequence joins TRBV18 and TRBJ2-7; 7 nucleotides align to TRBD1. CDR3 length equals 14 residues. With V trimmed by 4 bases and J by 2 bases, 5 bases remained unmatched. Germline assignment: CDR1 KGHSH and CDR2 LQKENI. CDR3 region: CASSHGQETYEQYF. CDR3 nucleotides: TGTGCCAGCTCACACGGACAGGAGACCTACGAGCAGTACTTC. The whole variable domain, filled in from reference TRBV18 and TRBJ2-7, reads NAGVMQNPRHLVRRRGQEARLRCSPMKGHSHVYWYRQLPEEGLKFMVYLQKENIIDESGMPKERFSAEFPKEGPSILRIQQVVRGDSAAYFCASSHGQETYEQYFGPGTRLTVT.

The sample holds one count of this clonotype. A much larger clonotype is one base distant, so this may be a read error. The chain carries TRBV7-2 and TRBJ1-1; 7 bases fit TRBD1. Germline CDR1 and CDR2: SGHTA and FQGNSA. This CDR3 spans 13 amino acids. The chain's CDR3 is CAGSQARGTEAFF. The CDR3 coding sequence is TGTGCCGGCAGCCAGGCCAGGGGGACTGAAGCTTTCTTT.

This clonotype was detected ten times or more. The rearrangement joins TRBV7-2 to TRBJ2-1; TRBD1 agrees at 7 bases. The length of the CDR3 is 15 residues. V dropped 1 base and J dropped 6; count of bases not matched to a gene: 6. Germline V lookup: CDR1 SGHTA, CDR2 FQGNSA. In nucleotides, the CDR3 is TGTGCCAGCAGCTTAGGGGACAGCCAGACCAATGAGCAGTTCTTC. Protein product: CASSLGDSQTNEQFF.